Shown below are 4 T cell receptor beta chains from a single sample sequenced in a study of blood T cell repertoires in COVID-19. The method was immunoSEQ multiplex PCR; TCRdb's version includes in-frame clones alone and lacks a portion of them. The sample lists about 180,000 clones; 87% were seen once. The sequenced sample was PBMCs or T cells enriched from blood (not recorded which). These receptors all stem from a woman between 45 and 60 years old who had recovered from COVID-19.

With regard to this clone: The same CDR3 arises from other DNA sequences in this sample as well. The J gene is TRBJ2-1, the V gene TRBV19, with 8 bases identical to TRBD2. Per the germline V gene, CDR1 is LNHDA and CDR2 is SQIVND (reference sequence). This CDR3 region has 13 residues. The trim removed 6 bases at V and 3 bases at J, leaving 1 base unmatched. CDR3 DNA: TGTGCCAGTAGCCTAGCGGGCTACAATGAGCAGTTCTTC. Translating gives CASSLAGYNEQFF.

The chain links TRBV21-1 to TRBJ2-3; the D call in the table, TRBD2, was not verified against the DNA. TRBV21-1 is a recognized pseudogene. CDR3 size: 17 residues. The CDR3 loop is CASSKPTSGSVSDTQYF. CDR3 DNA sequence: TGTGCCAGCAGCAAGCCTACTAGCGGGAGCGTCTCAGATACGCAGTATTTT.

The chain recombines TRBV10-1 with TRBJ1-6; the D is unclear. Germline V gene sequence: CDR1 WNHNN, CDR2 SYGVQD (reference sequence). The V and J ends lost 4 bases and 8 bases respectively, with 6 bases between them. This CDR3 contains 12 residues. The CDR3 sequence: CASSGADSPLHF. CDR3 in DNA: TGCGCCAGCAGTGGAGCCGATTCACCCCTCCACTTT.

The chain recombines TRBV7-2 with TRBJ2-1; 7 bases line up with TRBD2. CDR1 is SGHTA and CDR2 is FQGNSA in the germline V gene. This CDR3 spans 14 amino acids. V shed 10 bases and J 5 bases; nucleotides not matched to a gene: 11. The CDR3 nucleotides are TGTGCCACTGGGCGGGACTATGGAAACAATGAGCAGTTCTTC. Its protein is CATGRDYGNNEQFF.